Below, 30 T cell receptor beta chains from the same sample are listed, as sequenced in a study of blood T cells in healthy people across ages. The second PCR ran about 7 to 12 cycles with a sample-barcoded 5' primer and J-beta primers. TCRdb re-called the 5' RACE reads through MiXCR, storing one row per CDR3 protein. The sample records 630,000 or so distinct CDR3 sequences, about 30% being singletons. The specimen was blood. The receptors were sampled from a woman aged 80 or over in good health.

This clonotype was picked up many times. The J gene is TRBJ2-5, the V gene TRBV7-2; D is ambiguous. Germline V gene data show CDR1 as SGHTA and CDR2 as FQGNSA. V was shortened by 4 bases and J by 4 bases, with 7 bases between the two germline ends. This CDR3 spans 12 amino acids. The CDR3 nucleotides read TGTGCCAGCAGCTCGACGGGAGAGACCCAGTACTTC. Its protein is CASSSTGETQYF.

This chain connects TRBV4-2 to TRBJ1-1, with D possibly TRBD1 on 5 matching bases. Germline V gene sequence: CDR1 LGHNA, CDR2 YNFKEQ. V dropped 4 bases and J dropped 3 bases, with 15 bases sitting between them. The length of the CDR3 is 15 residues. The CDR3 spells CASSRGRQRDTEAFF. For the CDR3, the DNA is TGTGCCAGCAGCCGGGGCAGGCAGCGTGACACTGAAGCTTTCTTT.

The rearrangement joins TRBV10-3 to TRBJ2-3, with TRBD2 matching 8 bases. Trimming took 3 bases from V and 6 from J; bases not matched to a gene: 5. The CDR3 covers 14 residues. CDR1 is ENHRY, CDR2 SYGVKD, per germline. CDR3 sequence: CAISEREGADTQYF. CDR3 DNA sequence: TGTGCCATCAGTGAACGGGAGGGCGCGGATACGCAGTATTTT.

This sequence joins TRBV21-1 and TRBJ2-3. TRBV21-1 has pseudogene status. The CDR3 loop spans 13 amino acids. Written as DNA, the CDR3 is TGTGCCAGCTGCCGGTCCTGCACAGATACGCAGTATTTT. It is translated as CASCRSCTDTQYF.

Ten or more counts support this clonotype. CDR3 amino acids: CASSVGVVSNQPQHF. Here the CDR3 DNA reads TGTGCCAGCAGCGTAGGGGTGGTTAGCAATCAGCCCCAGCATTTT. The chain couples TRBV9 to TRBJ1-5; the D is unclear. Trimming took off 0 bases at V and 0 bases at J, with 7 bases between the two ends. Germline V gene data show CDR1 as SGDLS and CDR2 as YYNGEE. The CDR3 sequence is 15 residues long.

This clonotype was seen many times. The chain joins TRBV7-8 to TRBJ2-1; no clear D gene. The CDR3 contains 14 residues. The germline gives CDR1 SGHVS, CDR2 FQNEAQ. Trimming cost V 2 bases and J 2 bases, with 7 bases left between them. CDR3 bases: TGTGCCAGCAGCTTAACGAACACCTACAATGAGCAGTTCTTC. Translating gives CASSLTNTYNEQFF.

At least ten counts were recorded for this clonotype. This chain joins TRBV7-2 and TRBJ2-3; the D gene could be TRBD1 or TRBD2 (5 bases each). Germline lookup yields CDR1 SGHTA and CDR2 FQGNSA. The CDR3 sequence is 15 residues long. Trimming stripped 6 bases from V and 4 bases from J, with 17 bases between. The CDR3 DNA is TGTGCCAGCAGACTGGGGACCTCTAGGGCAGATACGCAGTATTTT. It is translated as CASRLGTSRADTQYF.

Of note for this clonotype: A junction end diverges from the germline sequence, so it may reflect a read error. The rearrangement joins TRBV12-3 or TRBV12-4 to TRBJ2-3; D is perhaps TRBD1 (5 bases). Matching the DNA end better, TRBJ1-5 makes the J call doubtful. The CDR3 is made up of 16 amino acids. CDR3 in amino acids: CASSRGTGGWGDTQHF. CDR3 DNA: TGCGCCAGCAGCCGAGGGACCGGGGGATGGGGAGATACGCAGCATTTT.

The chain combines TRBV5-1 with TRBJ1-1; the D is unclear. The germline V and J ends were trimmed by 4 bases and 1 base, with 8 bases remaining between them. Germline assignment: CDR1 SGHRS and CDR2 YFSETQ. The CDR3 is 13 residues long. The chain's CDR3 is CASSTTANTEAFF. CDR3 nucleotide sequence: TGCGCCAGCAGCACGACGGCGAACACTGAAGCTTTCTTT.

About this clonotype itself: A read error may be the cause here, since a much bigger clone is one base away. This chain links TRBV18 with TRBJ1-2; a possible D gene is TRBD1 (6 bases). This CDR3 is 17 amino acids long. Per the germline V gene, CDR1 is KGHSH and CDR2 is LQKENI. The CDR3 nucleotides read TGTGCCGGCTCACCACTGCCTGTCTCGGACAGCGTTTATGGCTACACCTTC. The encoded protein is CAGSPLPVSDSVYGYTF.

The chain uses TRBV28 and TRBJ2-6, with 8 positions matching TRBD2. The CDR3 extends over 18 amino acids. Unmatched junction bases numbered 8, after V lost 4 bases and J lost 0 bases. Germline-derived CDR1 and CDR2 are MDHEN and SYDVKM. In DNA, the CDR3 is TGTGCCAGCAGTTCCGGACCGGGGGGGACCTCTGGGGCCAACGTCCTGACTTTC. Its translation: CASSSGPGGTSGANVLTF.

About this clonotype itself: A much larger clone lies one base from this, so it may be a read error. The rearrangement uses TRBV12-3 or TRBV12-4 and TRBJ1-2, with a possible D match to TRBD1 (5 bases). The V end was cut by 8 bases, the J end by 8 bases, with 12 bases between. This CDR3 region has 11 residues. CDR3 nucleotides: TGTGCCAGCTCAGGGTCCCAGGGCTACACCTTC. Protein sequence: CASSGSQGYTF.

This clonotype came up many times. J is TRBJ1-1 and V is TRBV6-2 or TRBV6-3; unclear D gene. V dropped 7 bases and J dropped 0 bases, with 12 bases sitting between them. CDR1 and CDR2 (germline): MNHEY, SVGEGT. CDR3 size: 14 residues. The CDR3 DNA is TGTGCCAGCACCGTATCGTCAGTGAACACTGAAGCTTTCTTT. Translation: CASTVSSVNTEAFF.

The CDR3 region has the DNA TGTGCCAGCAGGGGAGATCACAATGAGCAGTTCTTC. Translated, it gives CASRGDHNEQFF. The rearrangement uses TRBV7-2 and TRBJ2-1; the D gene is possibly TRBD2 (5 bases). CDR1 and CDR2 (germline): SGHTA, FQGNSA. Trimming shortened V by 6 bases and J by 5 bases, and 8 bases separated the two germline ends. This CDR3 has 12 residues.

This clonotype was found many times. The genes are TRBV29-1 and TRBJ1-5; weak D call: TRBD1 (6 bases). Trimming took off 7 bases at V and 4 bases at J, with 14 bases between the two ends. Looked up from germline, CDR1 is SQVTM and CDR2 is ANQGSEA. The CDR3 is made up of 13 amino acids. The CDR3 DNA follows: TGCAGCGCACTGGACAGTCCAAATCAGCCCCAGCATTTT. It yields the protein CSALDSPNQPQHF.

This clonotype was found once. A much larger clone lies a single base off, so this may be a read error. The chain couples TRBV9 to TRBJ2-3, with no clear D. This CDR3 region has 15 residues. Germline-derived CDR1 and CDR2 are SGDLS and YYNGEE. V lost 3 bases and J lost 5, with 16 bases in between. In nucleotides, the CDR3 is TGTGCCAGCAGCGCCTATTCAAGTAACGTAGATACGCAGTATTTT. Its translation: CASSAYSSNVDTQYF.

This clonotype has just a few counts. The gene calls are TRBV20-1 and TRBJ1-1; D call uncertain. Germline V gene data show CDR1 as DFQATT and CDR2 as SNEGSKA (reference sequence). This CDR3 is 14 amino acids long. V shed 6 bases and J shed 3 bases, with 17 bases lying between them. As DNA, the CDR3 is TGCAGTGCCCCCTCCGGGTTAGCCCACACTGAAGCTTTCTTT. Translation: CSAPSGLAHTEAFF.

This clonotype was seen at least ten times. V and J are TRBV7-9 and TRBJ1-1; TRBD1 is a possible D gene (6 bases). V was trimmed by 8 bases and J by 3 bases, leaving 16 bases between them. The CDR3 is 14 residues long. Per germline, CDR1 SEHNR and CDR2 FQNEAQ (reference sequence). The CDR3 nucleotides read TGTGCCAGCCTTTTTGGGGGCTCAGACACTGAAGCTTTCTTT. Encoded protein: CASLFGGSDTEAFF. Full variable domain (rest looked up from reference TRBV7-9 and TRBJ1-1): DTGVSQNPRHKITKRGQNVTFRCDPISEHNRLYWYRQTLGQGPEFLTYFQNEAQLEKSRLLSDRFSAERPKGSFSTLEIQRTEQGDSAMYLCASLFGGSDTEAFFGQGTRLTVV.

The table lists this clonotype with a few counts. This may arise from a read error, as a much more abundant clone is one base away. This chain joins TRBV5-1 and TRBJ2-5; 12 positions match TRBD2. The CDR3 spans 15 residues. Germline lookup yields CDR1 SGHRS and CDR2 YFSETQ. V trimming: 4 bases; J trimming: 11 bases; junction bases outside the gene matches: 12. CDR3 in amino acids: CASSPRTSGVNEQYF. The CDR3 DNA follows: TGCGCCAGCAGCCCGAGGACTAGCGGGGTCAATGAGCAGTACTTC.

This clonotype was observed at least ten times. The chain employs TRBV9 and TRBJ2-1, with 10 positions matching TRBD2. V dropped 4 bases and J dropped 8; count of bases not matched to a gene: 9. Germline V gene lookup returns CDR1 SGDLS and CDR2 YYNGEE. The CDR3 runs 15 residues. CDR3 loop: CASSLQAGGPYEQFF. CDR3 nucleotides: TGTGCCAGCAGCTTACAAGCGGGGGGGCCTTATGAGCAGTTCTTC.

This clonotype has at least ten counts. The rearrangement joins TRBV5-1 to TRBJ2-1; 10 nucleotides match TRBD2. Germline CDR1 reads SGHRS; CDR2 reads YFSETQ. With V trimmed by 4 bases and J by 6 bases, 7 bases remained unmatched. This CDR3 has 15 amino acids. CDR3 in amino acids: CASSTELAGPNEQFF. DNA for the CDR3: TGCGCCAGCAGCACGGAACTAGCGGGGCCCAATGAGCAGTTCTTC. Based on the CDR3 plus reference TRBV5-1 and TRBJ2-1, the full variable domain is KAGVTQTPRYLIKTRGQQVTLSCSPISGHRSVSWYQQTPGQGLQFLFEYFSETQRNKGNFPGRFSGRQFSNSRSEMNVSTLELGDSALYLCASSTELAGPNEQFFGPGTRLTVL.

This clonotype was seen a few times. The chain links TRBV20-1 to TRBJ1-6; D gene uncertain. Germline V gene sequence: CDR1 DFQATT, CDR2 SNEGSKA (reference sequence). V was shortened by 6 bases and J by 8 bases, with 14 bases between the two germline ends. The CDR3 spans 13 residues. The CDR3 DNA follows: TGCAGTGCCTCGGGAGTTATAGATTCACCCCTCCACTTT. It yields the protein CSASGVIDSPLHF.

Note on this clonotype: A much larger clone differs from this one at a single base, so this may be a read error. The chain joins TRBV20-1 to TRBJ1-2; D gene unclear. CDR1 is DFQATT, CDR2 SNEGSKA, per germline (reference sequence). This CDR3 has 11 residues. The ends were cut back, 5 bases at V and 7 bases at J, with 11 bases in the middle. The CDR3 DNA reads TGCAGTGCTCAACAGACGGGTGGCTACACCTTC. Translating gives CSAQQTGGYTF.

This clonotype was seen at least ten times. The genes are TRBV7-2 and TRBJ2-1; D call uncertain. The CDR3 runs 13 residues. V was clipped by 2 bases and J by 7 bases, with 9 bases between them. Germline CDR1 SGHTA, CDR2 FQGNSA. The CDR3 is CASSLYRENEQFF. CDR3 coding DNA: TGTGCCAGCAGCTTATACAGAGAAAATGAGCAGTTCTTC.

V and J are TRBV7-9 and TRBJ2-5; tentatively, D is TRBD1 (5 bases). Between the trimmed V and J ends, which lost 0 bases and 4 bases, there was a span of 15 bases. In germline, CDR1 is SEHNR, CDR2 FQNEAQ (reference sequence). The CDR3 extends over 16 amino acids. The CDR3 nucleotides read TGTGCCAGCAGCTTAGCAAAAGGACACCATGGAGAGACCCAGTACTTC. Residues: CASSLAKGHHGETQYF.

This clonotype was seen a few times. V usage is TRBV28 and J usage is TRBJ2-7; 11 positions agree with TRBD2. The J segment lost 7 bases and the V segment lost 6 bases, leaving 11 bases of the junction unmatched. The CDR3 contains 15 residues. CDR1 and CDR2 from the germline V gene are MDHEN and SYDVKM. The CDR3 loop reads CASSLSGGDTNEQYF. CDR3 coding DNA: TGTGCCAGCAGCCTTAGCGGGGGGGATACCAATGAGCAGTACTTC.

The J gene is TRBJ2-5, the V gene TRBV5-1; a weak D match, TRBD2 (6 bases). In germline, CDR1 is SGHRS, CDR2 YFSETQ. V shed 1 base and J shed 11 bases, with 21 bases lying between them. The CDR3 extends over 15 amino acids. The CDR3 here is CASSLSGGKLGEQYF. CDR3 bases: TGCGCCAGCAGCTTGAGTGGAGGGAAGTTGGGGGAGCAGTACTTC. The full variable domain, completed using reference TRBV5-1 and TRBJ2-5, is KAGVTQTPRYLIKTRGQQVTLSCSPISGHRSVSWYQQTPGQGLQFLFEYFSETQRNKGNFPGRFSGRQFSNSRSEMNVSTLELGDSALYLCASSLSGGKLGEQYFGPGTRLLVL.

Worth noting for this clonotype: A read error may be the cause here, since a much bigger clone is one base away. The chain recombines TRBV7-2 with TRBJ1-4; 10 bases are a match to TRBD1. Germline CDR1 is SGHTA and CDR2 is FQGNSA. The CDR3 is made up of 17 amino acids. The CDR3 is CAGSPRQGARTNEKLFF. CDR3 nucleotide sequence: TGTGCCGGCAGCCCGAGACAGGGGGCGAGAACTAATGAAAAACTGTTTTTT.

This chain connects TRBV27 to TRBJ2-3; the D is unclear. This CDR3 is built from 16 residues. V shed 4 bases and J shed 5 bases, with 19 bases lying between them. CDR1 is MNHEY, CDR2 SMNVEV, per germline (reference sequence). CDR3 bases: TGTGCCAGCAGTTCCCCCTCCGCCGACCGGGTAGATACGCAGTATTTT. The encoded protein is CASSSPSADRVDTQYF.

In this sample, this clonotype turned up many times. The V and J genes are TRBV20-1 and TRBJ2-5, with 8 bases identical to TRBD1. This CDR3 is built from 15 residues. Germline loops: CDR1 DFQATT, CDR2 SNEGSKA (reference sequence). The V and J ends lost 2 bases and 4 bases, in that order; junction bases with no gene match: 9. For the CDR3, the DNA is TGCAGTGCTAGATCGATGGACAGGGCGCCAGAGACCCAGTACTTC. Amino acids: CSARSMDRAPETQYF.